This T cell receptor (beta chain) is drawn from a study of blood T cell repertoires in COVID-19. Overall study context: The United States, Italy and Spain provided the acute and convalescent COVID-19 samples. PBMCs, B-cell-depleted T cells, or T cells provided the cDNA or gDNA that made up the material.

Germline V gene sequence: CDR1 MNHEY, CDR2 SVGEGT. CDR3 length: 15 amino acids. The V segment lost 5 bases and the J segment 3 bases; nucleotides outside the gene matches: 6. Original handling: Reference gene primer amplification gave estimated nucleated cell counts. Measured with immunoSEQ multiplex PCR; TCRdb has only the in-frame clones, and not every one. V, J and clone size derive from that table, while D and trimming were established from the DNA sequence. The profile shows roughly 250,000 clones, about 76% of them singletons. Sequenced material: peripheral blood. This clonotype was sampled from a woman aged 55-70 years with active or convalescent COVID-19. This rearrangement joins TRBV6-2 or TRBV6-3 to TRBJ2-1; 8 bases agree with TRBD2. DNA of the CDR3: TGTGCCAGCAGTCGGGGCGGGGGGCTCTACAATGAGCAGTTCTTC. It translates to CASSRGGGLYNEQFF.